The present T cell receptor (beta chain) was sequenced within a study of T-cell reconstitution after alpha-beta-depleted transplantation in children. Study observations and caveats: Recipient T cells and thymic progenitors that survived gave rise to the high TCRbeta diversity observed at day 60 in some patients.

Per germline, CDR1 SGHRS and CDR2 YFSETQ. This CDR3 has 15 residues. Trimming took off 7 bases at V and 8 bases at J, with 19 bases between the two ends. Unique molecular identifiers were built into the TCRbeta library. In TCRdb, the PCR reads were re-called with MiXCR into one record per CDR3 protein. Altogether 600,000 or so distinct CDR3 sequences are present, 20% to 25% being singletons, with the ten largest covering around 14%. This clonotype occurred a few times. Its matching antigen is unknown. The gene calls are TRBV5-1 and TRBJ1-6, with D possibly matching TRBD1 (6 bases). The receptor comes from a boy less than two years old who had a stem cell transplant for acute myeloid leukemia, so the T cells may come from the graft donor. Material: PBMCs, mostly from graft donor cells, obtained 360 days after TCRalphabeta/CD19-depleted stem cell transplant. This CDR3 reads CASHAVGTSDSPLHF. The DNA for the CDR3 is TGCGCCAGCCATGCGGTCGGGACATCGGATTCACCCCTCCACTTT.